Below, one TCR beta chain is given with its context. V lost 1 base and J lost 8, with 11 bases in between. This CDR3 is built from 13 residues. CDR1 is KGHSH and CDR2 is LQKENI in the germline V gene. This sample is drawn from a study of control samples from healthy donors and cancer patients. TCRdb's copy holds only in-frame clones and misses some; the assay was immunoSEQ multiplex PCR. The sample consists of around 140,000 clones, roughly 91% of them appearing once. This clonotype was obtained from a man aged 50 to 59 with head and neck cancer. The rearrangement links TRBV18 to TRBJ1-2; no firm D call. The sequencing input was PBMCs. The CDR3 reads CASSPQAGEGYTF. CDR3 DNA sequence: TGTGCCAGCTCACCACAAGCGGGTGAAGGCTACACCTTC.